These T cell receptor beta chains were read from a single sample in a study of graft-versus-host responses after intestinal transplantation. Repertoires were generated with immunoSEQ multiplex PCR, while TCRdb's copy carries only in-frame clones and drops some. The sample records approximately 37,000 clones, more than 80% being singletons. This specimen consisted of PBMCs, obtained around 730 days after intestinal transplantation. The receptor source for this set is a human patient who received an intestinal transplant, so some T cells may come from the graft donor. CDR3s include the opening cysteine and the closing phenylalanine or tryptophan. The order of the fields is D gene, J gene, clone size, V gene, CDR3 length, CDR3 protein, CDR3 DNA. D genes are given only for firm matches. A clone size is listed for some rows: how often the clone was seen (once, few, many), or a class if it is expanded.

.,TRBJ2-4,once,TRBV2,14,CARLPSGQENIQYF,TGTGCCAGGCTGCCGTCGGGACAAGAAAACATTCAGTACTTC
.,TRBJ2-1,.,TRBV11-2,12,CASSLDPNLQFF,TGTGCCAGCAGCTTAGATCCCAATCTTCAGTTCTTC
.,TRBJ2-7,.,TRBV5-6,14,CASSLGDQLYEQYF,TGTGCCAGCAGCTTGGGAGACCAACTCTACGAGCAGTACTTC
TRBD2,TRBJ2-2,.,TRBV6-6,14,CASAGDVLAGELFF,TGTGCCAGCGCGGGAGATGTTTTAGCCGGGGAGCTGTTTTTT
.,TRBJ2-1,.,TRBV19,14,CASSIGQMGNEQFF,TGTGCCAGTAGTATAGGACAGATGGGCAATGAGCAGTTCTTC
.,TRBJ1-5,.,TRBV27,17,CASSSIGTNYSNQPQHF,TGTGCCAGCAGCAGCATTGGGACAAACTATAGCAATCAGCCCCAGCATTTT
.,TRBJ2-2,.,TRBV5-1,13,CASSLDSTGELFF,TGCGCCAGCAGCTTGGATAGCACCGGGGAGCTGTTTTTT
.,TRBJ2-2,.,TRBV10-3,14,CATEAVGSTGELFF,TGTGCCACTGAAGCGGTGGGTTCCACCGGGGAGCTGTTTTTT
.,TRBJ2-7,.,TRBV19,12,CASSWGPYEQYF,TGTGCCAGTAGTTGGGGACCTTACGAGCAGTACTTC
.,TRBJ1-1,.,TRBV29-1,12,CSDTSGSAEAFF,TGCAGCGATACATCTGGCAGCGCTGAAGCTTTCTTT
.,TRBJ1-1,once,TRBV5-1,16,CASSFAEQGEGTEAFF,TGCGCCAGCAGCTTTGCGGAACAAGGGGAGGGCACTGAAGCTTTCTTT
.,TRBJ2-1,.,TRBV6-5,13,CASSYGWPAEQFF,TGTGCCAGCAGTTACGGGTGGCCGGCGGAGCAGTTCTTC
.,TRBJ1-2,.,TRBV12-5,13,CASVYSQDYGYTF,TGTGCTAGTGTTTATAGTCAAGACTATGGCTACACCTTC
TRBD1,TRBJ1-1,.,TRBV7-9,15,CASSAGQGVSTEAFF,TGTGCCAGCAGCGCTGGACAGGGGGTGAGCACTGAAGCTTTCTTT
.,TRBJ1-5,.,TRBV6-5,15,CASSYSIRGGQPQHF,TGTGCCAGCAGTTACTCGATTAGGGGAGGGCAGCCCCAGCATTTT
.,TRBJ1-5,.,TRBV6-5,13,CASSYDSNQPQHF,TGTGCCAGCAGTTACGACAGCAATCAGCCCCAGCATTTT
.,TRBJ1-4,.,TRBV2,11,CASSLSEKLFF,TGTGCCAGCAGCTTGAGTGAAAAACTGTTTTTT
TRBD1,TRBJ1-1,.,TRBV7-3,15,CASSLRGQGRAEAFF,TGTGCCAGCAGCTTAAGGGGACAGGGAAGGGCTGAAGCTTTCTTT
.,TRBJ2-7,once,TRBV6-1,11,CASSFGYEQYF,TGTGCCAGCAGTTTCGGCTACGAGCAGTACTTC
TRBD2,TRBJ2-3,.,TRBV4-1,18,CASSQGVGLAGRGDTQYF,TGCGCCAGCAGCCAAGGGGTCGGACTAGCGGGGCGGGGGGATACGCAGTATTTT
TRBD1,TRBJ1-2,.,TRBV29-1,12,CSVAGTGSGYTF,TGCAGCGTTGCCGGGACAGGGTCAGGCTACACCTTC
.,TRBJ2-3,.,TRBV11-2,13,CASSLGRTDTQYF,TGTGCCAGCAGCTTAGGGCGCACAGATACGCAGTATTTT
.,TRBJ2-3,.,TRBV7-6,14,CASSLGPITDTQYF,TGTGCCAGCAGCTTGGGACCTATCACAGATACGCAGTATTTT
.,TRBJ1-1,.,TRBV13,14,CASLSMGQNTEAFF,TGTGCCAGCCTCTCCATGGGACAAAACACTGAAGCTTTCTTT
.,TRBJ2-7,.,TRBV14,13,CASSQADFYEQYF,TGTGCCAGCAGCCAAGCCGATTTTTACGAGCAGTACTTC
.,TRBJ1-5,once,TRBV2,16,CASSDSGPTPRRPQHF,TGTGCCAGCAGTGATTCGGGTCCTACACCGAGGAGGCCCCAGCATTTT
.,TRBJ2-7,.,TRBV28,16,CASSSLAASVSYEQYF,TGTGCCAGCAGTAGTCTTGCGGCATCGGTCTCCTACGAGCAGTACTTC
.,TRBJ2-7,.,TRBV11-2,16,CASSLGSLGVRGEQYF,TGTGCCAGCAGCTTAGGTTCTTTGGGGGTCCGGGGAGAGCAGTACTTC
.,TRBJ2-7,.,TRBV29-1,15,CSVGYWGLLSYEQYF,TGCAGCGTTGGATATTGGGGGCTCCTCTCCTACGAGCAGTACTTC
.,TRBJ2-7,.,TRBV7-6,11,CASSLRDEQYF,TGTGCCAGCAGCTTGAGGGACGAGCAGTACTTC
TRBD2,TRBJ2-1,.,TRBV7-6,15,CASTLTSGSLNEQFF,TGTGCCAGCACCCTTACTAGCGGGAGTCTCAATGAGCAGTTCTTC
.,TRBJ2-7,.,TRBV13,11,CAAGRTYEQYF,TGTGCCGCCGGCAGGACCTACGAGCAGTACTTC
.,TRBJ2-1,once,TRBV27,18,CASSTPFWGSSSYNEQFF,TGTGCCAGCAGTACCCCTTTTTGGGGGTCAAGCTCCTACAATGAGCAGTTCTTC
.,TRBJ2-5,.,TRBV18,13,CASSAGGQETQYF,TGTGCCAGCTCAGCTGGCGGGCAAGAGACCCAGTACTTC
TRBD1,TRBJ1-1,once,TRBV19,16,CASSILPGQGITEAFF,TGTGCCAGTAGTATCCTACCGGGACAGGGCATCACTGAAGCTTTCTTT
.,TRBJ1-6,.,TRBV4-1,16,CASSRGGRQTYSPLHF,TGCGCCAGCAGCCGAGGAGGACGGCAAACGTATTCACCCCTCCACTTT
.,TRBJ1-1,.,TRBV6-6,12,CASSYSGGGAFF,TGTGCCAGCAGTTACTCGGGGGGAGGCGCTTTCTTT
TRBD1,TRBJ2-7,.,TRBV5-4,14,CASSLGQGAYEQYF,TGTGCCAGCAGCTTAGGACAGGGGGCTTACGAGCAGTACTTC
TRBD1,TRBJ1-5,once,TRBV6-6,15,CASSYRGTANQPQHF,TGTGCCAGCAGTTACCGCGGGACAGCCAATCAGCCCCAGCATTTT
.,TRBJ1-4,.,TRBV6-5,13,CASRLLGGEKLFF,TGTGCCAGCAGACTTTTGGGTGGTGAAAAACTGTTTTTT
TRBD2,TRBJ2-3,.,TRBV30,13,CAWIGGREGTQYF,TGTGCCTGGATCGGCGGGAGGGAAGGTACGCAGTATTTT
TRBD2,TRBJ2-4,.,TRBV27,15,CASRTTSGSVNIQYF,TGTGCCAGCAGGACGACTAGCGGGAGTGTAAACATTCAGTACTTC
.,TRBJ1-1,.,TRBV6-6,14,CASSYSVSNTEAFF,TGTGCCAGCAGTTACTCGGTGTCAAACACTGAAGCTTTCTTT
TRBD1,TRBJ2-7,.,TRBV10-3,14,CAIRGTGGSYEQYF,TGTGCCATCAGAGGGACAGGGGGGAGCTACGAGCAGTACTTC
.,TRBJ2-2,.,TRBV2,15,CATRVGGGGTGELFF,TGTGCCACCAGGGTAGGGGGAGGCGGTACCGGGGAGCTGTTTTTT
.,TRBJ1-6,.,TRBV5-4,15,CASSLAGVNNSPLHF,TGTGCCAGCAGCTTGGCCGGGGTGAATAATTCACCCCTCCACTTT
TRBD2,TRBJ2-7,.,TRBV5-6,16,CASSLGRLAEPYEQYF,TGTGCCAGCAGCTTGGGGCGACTAGCGGAACCCTACGAGCAGTACTTC
TRBD2,TRBJ2-3,.,TRBV11-2,14,CASSLGGGADTQYF,TGTGCCAGCAGCTTAGGGGGGGGTGCAGATACGCAGTATTTT
TRBD2,TRBJ2-1,.,TRBV11-2,16,CASSFSTSGGRGEQFF,TGTGCCAGCAGCTTTAGTACTAGCGGGGGGCGGGGTGAGCAGTTCTTC
.,TRBJ1-6,.,TRBV28,12,CASSSASSPLHF,TGTGCCAGCAGTTCCGCGAGTTCACCCCTCCACTTT
.,TRBJ2-3,.,TRBV4-2,16,CASSQTPGHFTDTQYF,TGTGCCAGCAGCCAGACTCCGGGACACTTCACAGATACGCAGTATTTT
TRBD2,TRBJ2-1,.,TRBV19,14,CATTGLADYNEQFF,TGTGCCACTACGGGACTAGCGGACTACAATGAGCAGTTCTTC
.,TRBJ2-7,once,TRBV2,13,CASSVGGVYEQYF,TGTGCCAGCAGTGTTGGGGGTGTATACGAGCAGTACTTC
.,TRBJ2-6,.,TRBV4-1,14,CASSQEQGPNVLTF,TGCGCCAGCAGCCAGGAACAGGGTCCCAACGTCCTGACTTTC
.,TRBJ1-4,.,TRBV18,18,CASSPRAGVGGFNEKLFF,TGTGCCAGCTCACCACGTGCAGGGGTCGGCGGCTTTAATGAAAAACTGTTTTTT
TRBD1,TRBJ2-6,.,TRBV6-1,15,CATDRGVSGANVLTF,TGTGCCACAGACAGGGGGGTCTCTGGGGCCAACGTCCTGACTTTC
TRBD2,TRBJ2-3,.,TRBV11-2,17,CASSLLGTSGVADTQYF,TGTGCCAGCAGCTTACTCGGGACTAGCGGGGTGGCAGATACGCAGTATTTT
TRBD1,TRBJ2-7,.,TRBV7-6,16,CASSAVSGTGAYEQYF,TGTGCCAGCAGCGCTGTCTCCGGGACAGGGGCCTACGAGCAGTACTTC
.,TRBJ1-2,.,TRBV7-6,13,CASSLALARGYTF,TGTGCCAGCAGCTTAGCTTTAGCTCGGGGCTACACCTTC